The source of this TCR beta chain is a study of T cell responses to AZD1222 COVID-19 vaccine. Study-level results: Regions left unmutated in variants are reportedly the target of nearly half of spike-specific TCRs.

In the case of this clone: The antigen remains unidentified.

Generated by immunoSEQ multiplex PCR, the TCRdb table keeps only in-frame clones and is missing some. The repertoire consists of nearly 95,000 clones, with around 90% occurring once and the leading ten covering approximately 8.7%. CDR3 length equals 15 residues. Germline CDR1 is MNHEY and CDR2 is SVGAGI. Trimming removed 6 bases at V and 0 bases at J, with 13 bases between. This TCR was recovered from an adult in good health. The sample in question was peripheral blood, obtained on day 0 of AZD1222 vaccination. V usage is TRBV6-5 and J usage is TRBJ2-3, with D maybe TRBD1 (5 bases). Here the CDR3 DNA reads TGTGCCAGCAGACTTGGGGCGACTAGCACAGATACGCAGTATTTT. Its protein is CASRLGATSTDTQYF.